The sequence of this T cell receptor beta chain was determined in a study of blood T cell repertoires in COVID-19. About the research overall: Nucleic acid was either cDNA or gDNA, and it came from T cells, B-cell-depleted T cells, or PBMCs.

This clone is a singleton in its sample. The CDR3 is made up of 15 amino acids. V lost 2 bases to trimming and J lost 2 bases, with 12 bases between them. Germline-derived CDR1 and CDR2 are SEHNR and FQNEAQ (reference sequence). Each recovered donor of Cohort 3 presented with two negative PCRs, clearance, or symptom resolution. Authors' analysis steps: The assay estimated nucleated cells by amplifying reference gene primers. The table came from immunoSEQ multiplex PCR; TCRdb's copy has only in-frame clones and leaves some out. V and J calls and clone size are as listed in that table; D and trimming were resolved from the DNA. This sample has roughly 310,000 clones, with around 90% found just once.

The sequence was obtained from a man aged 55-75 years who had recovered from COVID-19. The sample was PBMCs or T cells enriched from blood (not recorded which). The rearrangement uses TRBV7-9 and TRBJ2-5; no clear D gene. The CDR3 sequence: CASSLNPRMQETQYF. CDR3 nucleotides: TGTGCCAGCAGCTTAAACCCCAGGATGCAAGAGACCCAGTACTTC.